These 13 T cell receptor beta chains were sequenced from one sample in a study of T-cell memory formation after mild COVID-19. TCRdb ran MiXCR on the 5' RACE reads and lists one entry per CDR3 protein. The table shows some 310,000 distinct CDR3 sequences, with more than 20% occurring only once. The sequencing sample was made of PBMCs or a T cell subset sorted from them (not recorded which). The receptors here all came from a young man who had mild COVID-19 (a few samples of this study predate the infection). Cell type and time point are not known.

For the CDR3, the DNA is TGTGCCAGCAGCAGTCGGGTTACCGGGGAGCTGTTTTTT. Its protein product is CASSSRVTGELFF. V usage is TRBV7-2 and J usage is TRBJ2-2; D is undetermined. Per the germline V gene, CDR1 is SGHTA and CDR2 is FQGNSA. V shed 5 bases and J shed 5 bases, with 9 bases lying between them. CDR3 length equals 13 residues.

The chain links TRBV7-9 to TRBJ1-1; D is ambiguous. Germline loops: CDR1 SEHNR, CDR2 FQNEAQ (reference sequence). Trimming removed 1 base from V and 3 bases from J, with 3 bases in between. This CDR3 region has 12 residues. The CDR3 loop reads CASSLVDTEAFF. In DNA form, the CDR3 reads TGTGCCAGCAGCTTAGTAGACACTGAAGCTTTCTTT. Based on the CDR3 plus reference TRBV7-9 and TRBJ1-1, the full variable domain is DTGVSQNPRHKITKRGQNVTFRCDPISEHNRLYWYRQTLGQGPEFLTYFQNEAQLEKSRLLSDRFSAERPKGSFSTLEIQRTEQGDSAMYLCASSLVDTEAFFGQGTRLTVV.

The V call is TRBV5-4, the J call TRBJ2-7, with 7 bases aligning to TRBD2. This CDR3 spans 15 amino acids. V lost 4 bases to trimming and J lost 0 bases; unmatched junction nucleotides: 7. Germline assignment: CDR1 SGHNT and CDR2 YYREEE (reference sequence). CDR3 amino acids: CASSRPGLPSYEQYV. The CDR3 DNA follows: TGTGCCAGCAGCCGACCGGGACTACCCTCCTACGAGCAGTACGTC.

This clonotype was seen only a few times. V is TRBV9 and J is TRBJ1-2; the match to TRBD1 covers 7 bases. This CDR3 region has 13 residues. After removal of 7 bases from V and 8 bases from J, the junction contained 11 bases not matched to a gene. CDR1 is SGDLS, CDR2 YYNGEE, per germline. CDR3 region: CASSQGGALGYTF. CDR3 nucleotides: TGTGCCAGCTCCCAGGGGGGGGCCCTAGGCTACACCTTC.

The J gene is TRBJ2-2, the V gene TRBV20-1; D might be TRBD2 (5 bases). This CDR3 comprises 16 residues. Per the germline V gene, CDR1 is DFQATT and CDR2 is SNEGSKA (reference sequence). V gave up 6 bases and J gave up 2 bases, with 19 bases separating them. CDR3 protein: CSAPLDGGKNTGELFF. The CDR3 coding sequence is TGCAGTGCCCCCCTGGACGGAGGCAAAAACACCGGGGAGCTGTTTTTT.

This CDR3 reads CASSLDRGWTQYF. Written as DNA, the CDR3 is TGTGCCAGCAGCCTGGACAGGGGCTGGACCCAGTACTTC. The chain joins TRBV11-1 to TRBJ2-5; TRBD1 agrees at 9 bases. Losses at the gene ends were 5 bases for V and 7 bases for J; bases not matched to a gene: 5. The CDR3 has 13 residues. The germline CDR1 and CDR2 sequences are SGHAT and FQDESV (reference sequence).

This chain links TRBV28 with TRBJ2-3, with 7 positions matching TRBD1. CDR1 and CDR2 from the germline V gene are MDHEN and SYDVKM. V lost 6 bases to trimming and J lost 2 bases; unmatched junction nucleotides: 8. This CDR3 has 15 amino acids. CDR3 coding DNA: TGTGCCAGCAGCCCCGGGACAGTCTTCACAGATACGCAGTATTTT. Amino acids: CASSPGTVFTDTQYF.

The V and J genes are TRBV28 and TRBJ2-7; TRBD1 matches 8 bases. Germline CDR1 reads MDHEN; CDR2 reads SYDVKM. The CDR3 spans 12 residues. The CDR3 protein is CATQTGAYEQYV. DNA of the CDR3: TGTGCAACACAGACAGGGGCCTACGAGCAGTACGTC.

This chain uses TRBV18 with TRBJ1-1; no definite D call. CDR1 KGHSH and CDR2 LQKENI come from the germline V gene. The CDR3 runs 15 residues. Deletions cut 0 bases from V and 0 bases from J, with 8 bases between. This chain's CDR3 is CASSPPNGMNTEAFF. The CDR3, as DNA: TGTGCCAGCTCACCACCAAATGGCATGAACACTGAAGCTTTCTTT.

At least ten counts were recorded for this clonotype. V is TRBV9 and J is TRBJ1-2, with 7 bases fitting TRBD1. The CDR3 spans 16 residues. V lost 0 bases to trimming and J lost 8 bases; unmatched junction nucleotides: 13. Germline V gives CDR1 SGDLS, CDR2 YYNGEE. CDR3 in DNA: TGTGCCAGCAGCGTAGCTTCGAGAGGGGGCCCTTCAGGCTACACCTTC. This gives the protein CASSVASRGGPSGYTF.

This clonotype has only a few counts. The chain carries TRBV5-5 and TRBJ2-3, with D tentatively TRBD2 (5 bases). Per germline, CDR1 SGHKS and CDR2 YYEKEE (reference sequence). V was trimmed by 5 bases and J by 6 bases, leaving 13 bases between them. The CDR3 spans 13 residues. CDR3 sequence: CASSILGIDTQYF. The CDR3 DNA reads as TGTGCCAGCAGTATCCTCGGGATCGATACGCAGTATTTT.

This clonotype was counted between two and nine times. The chain combines TRBV12-3 or TRBV12-4 with TRBJ1-2; D perhaps matches TRBD1 (5 bases). This CDR3 comprises 16 residues. The germline V and J ends were trimmed by 1 base and 3 bases, with 15 bases remaining between them. The CDR3 is CASSLVPGQGHYGYTF. CDR3 nucleotide sequence: TGTGCCAGCAGTTTAGTGCCGGGCCAGGGACACTATGGCTACACCTTC.

The V call is TRBV7-2, the J call TRBJ2-3; D gene unclear. CDR1 and CDR2 from the germline V gene are SGHTA and FQGNSA. This CDR3 contains 16 residues. Trimming shortened V by 2 bases and J by 1 base, and 13 bases separated the two germline ends. The DNA of the CDR3 is TGTGCCAGCAGCTTACACGGGTACAGTGGCACAGATACGCAGTATTTT. Translating it yields CASSLHGYSGTDTQYF.